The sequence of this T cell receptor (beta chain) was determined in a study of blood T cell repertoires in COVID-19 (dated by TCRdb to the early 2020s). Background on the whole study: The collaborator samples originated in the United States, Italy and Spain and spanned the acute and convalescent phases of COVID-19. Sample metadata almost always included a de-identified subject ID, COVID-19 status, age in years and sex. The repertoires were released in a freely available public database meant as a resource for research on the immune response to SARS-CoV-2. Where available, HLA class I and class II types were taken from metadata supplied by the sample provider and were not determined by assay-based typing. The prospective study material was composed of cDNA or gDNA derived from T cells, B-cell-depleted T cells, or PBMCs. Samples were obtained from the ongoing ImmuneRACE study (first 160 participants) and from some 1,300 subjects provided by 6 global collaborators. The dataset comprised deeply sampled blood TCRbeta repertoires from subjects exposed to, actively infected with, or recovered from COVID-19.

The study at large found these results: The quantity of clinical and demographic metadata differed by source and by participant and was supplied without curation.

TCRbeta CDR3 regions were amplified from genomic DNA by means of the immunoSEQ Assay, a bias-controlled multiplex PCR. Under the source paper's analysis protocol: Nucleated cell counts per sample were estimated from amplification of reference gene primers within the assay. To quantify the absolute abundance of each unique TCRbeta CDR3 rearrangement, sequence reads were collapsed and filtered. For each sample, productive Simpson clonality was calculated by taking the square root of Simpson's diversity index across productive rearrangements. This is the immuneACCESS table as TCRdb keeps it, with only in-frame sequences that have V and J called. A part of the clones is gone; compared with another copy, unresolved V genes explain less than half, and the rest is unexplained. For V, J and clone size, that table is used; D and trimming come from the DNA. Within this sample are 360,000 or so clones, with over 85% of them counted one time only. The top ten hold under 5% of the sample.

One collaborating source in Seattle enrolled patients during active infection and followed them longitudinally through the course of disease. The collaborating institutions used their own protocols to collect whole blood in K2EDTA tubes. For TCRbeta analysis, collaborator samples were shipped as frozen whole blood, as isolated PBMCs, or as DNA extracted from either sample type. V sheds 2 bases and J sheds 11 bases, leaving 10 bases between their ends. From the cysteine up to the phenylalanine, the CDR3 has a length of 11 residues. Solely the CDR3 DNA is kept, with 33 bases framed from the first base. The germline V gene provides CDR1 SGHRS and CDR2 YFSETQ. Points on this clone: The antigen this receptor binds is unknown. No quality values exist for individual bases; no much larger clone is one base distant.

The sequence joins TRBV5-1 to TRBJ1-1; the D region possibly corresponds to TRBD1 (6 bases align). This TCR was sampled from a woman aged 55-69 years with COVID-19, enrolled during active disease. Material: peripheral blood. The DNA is TGCGCCAGCAGCTTCCAGGGGACGGCTTTCTTT. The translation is CASSFQGTAFF.